The TCR beta chain described here comes from a study of cytomegalovirus exposure and HLA in healthy donors. Study results and limitations: Altogether, some 170 TCR beta chains were recorded as cytomegalovirus-associated. In the roughly 120 validation repertoires, more than 85% of cluster scores exceeded 0, per a later analysis.

The CDR3 totals 15 residues. The J segment lost 4 bases and the V segment lost 5 bases, leaving 6 bases of the junction unmatched. Germline CDR1 KGHSY, CDR2 FQNENV. This table comes from immunoSEQ multiplex PCR, and its TCRdb copy is limited to in-frame clones, with some not included. The table shows roughly 90,000 clones, with 85% occurring only once. For this clone: What it binds is not known.

The sample taken for sequencing was PBMCs. This TCR came from a man between 18 and 35 years old in good health and CMV-seropositive. This chain uses TRBV16 with TRBJ2-1, with 9 bases matching TRBD2. The DNA for the CDR3 is TGTGCCAGCAGCAATTCTAGCGGGACTTACAATGAGCAGTTCTTC. Protein: CASSNSSGTYNEQFF.